Sequencing of this T cell receptor beta chain was carried out in a study of T cell responses to AZD1222 COVID-19 vaccine. Generated by immunoSEQ multiplex PCR, the TCRdb table keeps only in-frame clones and is missing some. The sample shows 150,000 to 200,000 clones, about 89% of them seen only once. Losses at the gene ends were 4 bases for V and 7 bases for J; bases not matched to a gene: 12. Germline-derived CDR1 and CDR2 are SQVTM and ANQGSEA. CDR3 length: 15 residues. The sequence was obtained from an adult in good health. The material was peripheral blood, obtained on day 0 of MenACWY control vaccination. The chain employs TRBV29-1 and TRBJ2-1; TRBD2 agrees at 8 bases. The CDR3, as DNA: TGCAGCGTTGCGGGTTCGAGCGGGGGCAAGAATGAGCAGTTCTTC. It specifies CSVAGSSGGKNEQFF.